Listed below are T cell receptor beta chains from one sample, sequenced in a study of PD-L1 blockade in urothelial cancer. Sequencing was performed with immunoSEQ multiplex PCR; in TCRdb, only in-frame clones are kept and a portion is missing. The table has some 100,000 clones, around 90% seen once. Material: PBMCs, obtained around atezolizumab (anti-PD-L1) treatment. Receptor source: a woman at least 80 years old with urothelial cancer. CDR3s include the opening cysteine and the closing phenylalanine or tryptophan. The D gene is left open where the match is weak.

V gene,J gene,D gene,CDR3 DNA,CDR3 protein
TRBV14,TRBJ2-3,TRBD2,TGTGCCTCAGTAGCGGGAGCTAGCACAGATACGCAGTATTTT,CASVAGASTDTQYF
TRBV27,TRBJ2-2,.,TGTGCCAGCAGTTTACAAATAGCGAACACCGGGGAGCTGTTTTTT,CASSLQIANTGELFF
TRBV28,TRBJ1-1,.,TGTGCCAGCAGTTTAAGACAGATCACTGAAGCTTTCTTT,CASSLRQITEAFF
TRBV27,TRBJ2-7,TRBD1,TGTGCCAGCAGTCCCACCGGGACAGCGTACGAGCAGTACTTC,CASSPTGTAYEQYF
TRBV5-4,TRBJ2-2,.,TGTGCCAGCAGCTTGGACACGTTACGGGGCACCGGGGAGCTGTTTTTT,CASSLDTLRGTGELFF
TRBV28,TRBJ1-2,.,TGTGCCAGCAGTTTAGTAGGCGGCCGCGGGGGCTATGGCTACACCTTC,CASSLVGGRGGYGYTF
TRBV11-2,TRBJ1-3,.,TGTGCCAGCAGCTCCCAGACAGGAAACACCATATATTTT,CASSSQTGNTIYF
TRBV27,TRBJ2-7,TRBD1,TGTGCCAGCAGTTTCACAACCGGGACAGGGGACTACGAGCAGTACTTC,CASSFTTGTGDYEQYF
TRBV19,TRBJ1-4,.,TGTGCCAGTAAAGGTTCCAGGACAGCCCTAGGAGAAAAACTGTTTTTT,CASKGSRTALGEKLFF
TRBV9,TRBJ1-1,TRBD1,TGTGCCAGCAGCGCACAGGGGGCGCAGGCTTTCTTT,CASSAQGAQAFF
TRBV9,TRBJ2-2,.,TGTGCCAGCACCGTCGGGTTAGGCACCGGGGAGCTGTTTTTT,CASTVGLGTGELFF
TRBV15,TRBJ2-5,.,TGTGCCACCAGCAGAGATAGGACAGTATCTCAAGAGACCCAGTACTTC,CATSRDRTVSQETQYF
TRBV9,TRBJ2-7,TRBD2,TGTGCCAGCAGCGAGGGGACTAGCGAGAATGCCTACGAGCAGTACTTC,CASSEGTSENAYEQYF
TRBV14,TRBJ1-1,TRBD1,TGTGCCAGCAGCATCAACAGGGGGCAGGTCACTGAAGCTTTCTTT,CASSINRGQVTEAFF
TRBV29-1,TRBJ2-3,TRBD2,TGCAGCGGTAGCGGGAGCACAGATACGCAGTATTTT,CSGSGSTDTQYF
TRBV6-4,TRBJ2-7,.,TGTGCCAGCAGGAACAGGGTTTGCGAGCAGTACTTC,CASRNRVCEQYF
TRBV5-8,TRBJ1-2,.,TGTGCCAGCAGCCATGTAGGAGTCCCCTATGGCTACACCTTC,CASSHVGVPYGYTF